The table lists the clone carrying this TCR beta chain with a count of one. Its specificity is unknown. The authors isolated CD4+ T cells after approximately 9 days of culture. Two-dose vaccination with either BNT162b2 or mRNA-1273 was given to the participants. Vaccinees lacked prior SARS-CoV-2 infection and tested negative for nucleocapsid antibodies. Days 3 and 7 were when half the medium was replaced with IL-2 medium. Per the germline V gene, CDR1 is LNHDA and CDR2 is SQIVND (reference sequence). Germline trimming cut 1 base from V and 5 bases from J; bases unmatched to any gene: 9. The CDR3 has 17 amino acids. These data come from a study of vaccination effects on CD4 cells after COVID-19. Looking at the study overall: Post-vaccine sample collection fell at a median of 72 days after the second dose. Study-level results: Only a single clone (1 of 255 vaccine-induced clones in healthy vaccinees) cross-reacted with common cold coronaviruses.

Generated by immunoSEQ multiplex PCR, the TCRdb table keeps only in-frame clones and is missing some. The sample holds tens of thousands of clones, around 80% seen once. The chain joins TRBV19 to TRBJ1-4; 8 nucleotides line up with TRBD1. The material was CD4+ T cells from PBMCs cultured without peptide, obtained after COVID-19 vaccination. This clonotype was sampled from a human donor who received a COVID-19 vaccine. The CDR3 is CASSIAWRDRPNEKLFF. CDR3 in DNA: TGTGCCAGTAGTATAGCATGGAGGGACAGGCCGAATGAAAAACTGTTTTTT. Drawing the rest from reference TRBV19 and TRBJ1-4, the complete variable domain is DGGITQSPKYLFRKEGQNVTLSCEQNLNHDAMYWYRQDPGQGLRLIYYSQIVNDFQKGDIAEGYSVSREKKESFPLTVTSAQKNPTAFYLCASSIAWRDRPNEKLFFGSGTQLSVL.